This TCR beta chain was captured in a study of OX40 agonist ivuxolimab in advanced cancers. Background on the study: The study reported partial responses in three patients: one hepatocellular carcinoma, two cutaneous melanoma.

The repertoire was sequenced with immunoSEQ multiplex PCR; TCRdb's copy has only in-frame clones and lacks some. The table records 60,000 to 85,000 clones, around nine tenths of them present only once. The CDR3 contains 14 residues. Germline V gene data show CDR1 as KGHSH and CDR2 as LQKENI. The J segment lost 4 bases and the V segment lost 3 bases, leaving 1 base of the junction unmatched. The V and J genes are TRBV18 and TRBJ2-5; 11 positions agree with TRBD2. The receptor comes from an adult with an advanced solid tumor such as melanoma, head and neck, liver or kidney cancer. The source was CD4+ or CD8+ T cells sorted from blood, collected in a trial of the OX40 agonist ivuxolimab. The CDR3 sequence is CASSPGLAGETQYF. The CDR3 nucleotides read TGTGCCAGCTCACCCGGACTAGCGGGAGAGACCCAGTACTTC.